The 8 T cell receptor beta chains listed next were all sequenced from one sample in a study of blood T cell repertoires in COVID-19. Produced via immunoSEQ multiplex PCR; TCRdb's table is partial and in-frame only. The table has about 160,000 clones, around four fifths seen once. Sequencing was performed on peripheral blood. All receptors come from an older man with acute or convalescent COVID-19.

V gene TRBV28 combines with J gene TRBJ2-1, with 14 bases identical to TRBD2. Germline V gives CDR1 MDHEN, CDR2 SYDVKM. This CDR3 has 16 amino acids. The trim removed 6 bases at V and 6 bases at J, leaving 7 bases unmatched. The CDR3 sequence: CASRSTGLAGGNEQFF. The CDR3 bases are TGTGCCAGCAGGTCCACAGGACTAGCGGGAGGCAATGAGCAGTTCTTC.

The chain carries TRBV18 and TRBJ1-2, with 8 bases that match TRBD1. The germline gives CDR1 KGHSH, CDR2 LQKENI. Losses at the gene ends were 6 bases for V and 5 bases for J; bases not matched to a gene: 5. This CDR3 is built from 13 residues. The CDR3 here is CASSPDRGYGYTF. The CDR3, as DNA: TGTGCCAGCTCGCCCGACAGGGGTTATGGCTACACCTTC.

The rearrangement joins TRBV7-9 to TRBJ2-1; TRBD2 matches at 7 bases. Germline trimming cut 0 bases from V and 7 bases from J; bases unmatched to any gene: 3. Germline V gene data show CDR1 as SEHNR and CDR2 as FQNEAQ (reference sequence). This CDR3 spans 14 amino acids. This chain's CDR3 is CASSLAGGVNEQFF. CDR3 in DNA: TGTGCCAGCAGCTTAGCGGGAGGGGTGAATGAGCAGTTCTTC.

V is TRBV5-4 and J is TRBJ2-1; D is possibly TRBD1 (5 bases). V lost 4 bases to trimming and J lost 7 bases, with 9 bases between them. Per the germline V gene, CDR1 is SGHNT and CDR2 is YYREEE (reference sequence). The CDR3 has 12 residues. This chain's CDR3 is CASSGRDNEQFF. CDR3 nucleotides: TGTGCCAGCAGCGGCAGGGATAATGAGCAGTTCTTC.

The chain links TRBV19 to TRBJ2-3, with D uncertain. This CDR3 spans 12 amino acids. The germline CDR1 and CDR2 sequences are LNHDA and SQIVND (reference sequence). Trimming pared 4 bases from V and 6 bases from J, leaving 8 bases between. The CDR3 nucleotides are TGTGCCAGTAGTACCCTAAAGGATACGCAGTATTTT. Its translation is CASSTLKDTQYF.

CDR3 DNA sequence: TGTGCCAGCAGTGCGGACACCGGGACCCAGTACTTC. Encoded protein: CASSADTGTQYF. The V gene is TRBV6-6, the J gene TRBJ2-5, with D perhaps TRBD1 (5 bases). Germline CDR1 is MNHNY and CDR2 is SVGAGI (reference sequence). The CDR3 runs to 12 residues. V gave up 5 bases and J gave up 7 bases, with 11 bases separating them.

This clone occurred once. This chain connects TRBV6-5 to TRBJ2-2; D is possibly TRBD1 (6 bases). CDR1 is MNHEY, CDR2 SVGAGI, per germline. The V and J ends lost 6 bases and 3 bases respectively, with 14 bases between them. This CDR3 region has 15 residues. Written as DNA, the CDR3 is TGTGCCAGCAGGCCGAACAGGGTCGACACCGGGGAGCTGTTTTTT. The encoded protein is CASRPNRVDTGELFF.

The V call is TRBV5-1, the J call TRBJ2-5, with D tentatively TRBD1 (6 bases). CDR1 SGHRS and CDR2 YFSETQ come from the germline V gene. V was cut by 0 bases and J by 4 bases, with 10 bases left in between. This CDR3 region has 14 residues. CDR3 DNA: TGCGCCAGCAGCTTGGGACAGGAAAGAGAGACCCAGTACTTC. Translating it yields CASSLGQERETQYF.